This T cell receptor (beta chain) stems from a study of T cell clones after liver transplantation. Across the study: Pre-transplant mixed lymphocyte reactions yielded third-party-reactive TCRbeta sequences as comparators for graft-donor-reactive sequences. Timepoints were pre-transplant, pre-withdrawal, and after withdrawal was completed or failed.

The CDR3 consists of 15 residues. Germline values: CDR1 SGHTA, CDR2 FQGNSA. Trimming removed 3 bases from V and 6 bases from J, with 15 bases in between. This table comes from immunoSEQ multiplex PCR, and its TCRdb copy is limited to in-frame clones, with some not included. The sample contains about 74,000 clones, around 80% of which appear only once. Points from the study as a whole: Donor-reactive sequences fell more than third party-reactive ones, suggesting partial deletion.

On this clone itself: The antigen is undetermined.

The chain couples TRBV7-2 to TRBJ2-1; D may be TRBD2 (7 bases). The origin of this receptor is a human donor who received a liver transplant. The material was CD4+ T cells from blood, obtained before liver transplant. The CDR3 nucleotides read TGTGCCAGCAGCTTGGGGGGGGCAGGAACCAATGAGCAGTTCTTC. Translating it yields CASSLGGAGTNEQFF. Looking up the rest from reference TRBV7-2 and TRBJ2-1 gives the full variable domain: GAGVSQSPSNKVTEKGKDVELRCDPISGHTALYWYRQSLGQGLEFLIYFQGNSAPDKSGLPSDRFSAERTGGSVSTLTIQRTQQEDSAVYLCASSLGGAGTNEQFFGPGTRLTVL.